This T cell receptor (beta chain) was obtained from a study of blood T cell repertoires in COVID-19. Study at large: Whether acute or convalescent, the COVID-19 samples came from the United States, Italy and Spain. In each case, the material was cDNA or gDNA derived from T cells, B-cell-depleted T cells, or PBMCs.

As originally analysed: Scientists estimated how many nucleated cells there were by amplifying reference gene primers. Sequencing used immunoSEQ multiplex PCR; TCRdb keeps in-frame clones, though not all of them. The V and J calls and the clone size are those of that table, but D and trimming were determined from the DNA. The sample contains 85,000 to 130,000 clones, about 90% of which appear only once. This TCR derives from a man in his forties or fifties with acute or convalescent COVID-19. Sequenced sample: peripheral blood.

The chain's CDR3 is CASSEGTPNTGELFF. CDR3 DNA: TGTGCCAGCAGTGAGGGGACACCGAACACCGGGGAGCTGTTTTTT. The V and J genes are TRBV6-1 and TRBJ2-2; tentatively, D is TRBD1 (6 bases). Germline V gene data show CDR1 as MNHNS and CDR2 as SASEGT. The ends were cut back, 3 bases at V and 0 bases at J, with 8 bases in the middle. This CDR3 region has 15 residues.